The sample holds a few counts of the clone carrying this T cell receptor beta chain. Germline V gives CDR1 LNHNV, CDR2 YYDKDF (reference sequence). CDR3 length: 13 residues. Between the trimmed V and J ends, which lost 3 bases and 5 bases, there was a span of 10 bases. Each CDR3 protein gets one entry after TCRdb re-called the 5' RACE reads with MiXCR. Among about 630,000 distinct CDR3 sequences, over 9% were seen once, and the ten largest hold about 15%. These data belong to a study of T cells after yellow fever vaccination. The chain recombines TRBV15 with TRBJ2-5; D possibly corresponds to TRBD2 (6 bases). The material was PBMCs, obtained on the day of the yellow fever booster vaccination. The sequence derives from a young man who received the YFV17D yellow fever vaccine. CDR3 loop: CATSREGPETQYF. The DNA of the CDR3 is TGTGCCACCAGCAGGGAGGGTCCGGAGACCCAGTACTTC.